The clone carrying this T cell receptor beta chain was picked up many times. This specimen belongs to a study of T cells in Graves' hyperthyroidism and ophthalmopathy. Hyperthyroidism in the patients, aged 18 to 65, was newly diagnosed and under 2 months in duration. The study excluded patients with uncontrolled infection, other autoimmune disease, pregnancy or lactation. TCR beta CDR3 regions were amplified from RNA transcripts. First-round RT-PCR with HTBI primers amplified the TCR CDR3 region. TCRdb redid the calling of the multiplex PCR reads with MiXCR, one entry per CDR3 protein. The sample includes over 150,000 distinct CDR3 sequences, 17% seen only once; the top ten take around 52%. Germline CDR1 is SGHTA and CDR2 is FQGNSA. This CDR3 is built from 13 residues. V was clipped by 4 bases and J by 0 bases, with 4 bases between them.

The chain combines TRBV7-2 with TRBJ2-1; the D is unclear. This sequence was found in a woman between 50 and 59 years old with Graves' hyperthyroidism. The sequenced sample was blood. In nucleotides, the CDR3 is TGTGCCAGCAGCTCGAGCTCCTACAATGAGCAGTTCTTC. Translating gives CASSSSSYNEQFF.